This T cell receptor (beta chain) comes out of a study of early T cells in non-severe SARS-CoV-2 infection. Researchers tagged individual cDNA molecules with unique molecular identifiers. TCRdb analysed the 5' RACE reads with MiXCR anew, one entry per CDR3 protein. Here the sample spans around 67,000 distinct CDR3 sequences, roughly 11% being singletons. This clonotype came up many times. V shed 4 bases and J shed 2 bases, with 13 bases lying between them. Germline assignment: CDR1 SGHTA and CDR2 FQGNSA. The CDR3 has 15 amino acids. This sequence was found in an adult who was a healthcare worker with PCR-confirmed SARS-CoV-2 infection or an uninfected control (not recorded which). Here the sequenced sample was whole blood, taken at baseline. The chain uses TRBV7-2 and TRBJ2-3, with TRBD1 as a possible D gene (6 bases). CDR3 bases: TGTGCCAGCAGCTCGCTAGGGGGATCCACAGATACGCAGTATTTT. This codes for CASSSLGGSTDTQYF.